These 21 T cell receptor beta chains share one sample of origin, sequenced in a study of OX40 agonist ivuxolimab in advanced cancers. Sequencing was performed with immunoSEQ multiplex PCR; in TCRdb, only in-frame clones are kept and a portion is missing. The sample has tens of thousands of clones; around nine tenths are singletons. The sequencing used CD4+ or CD8+ T cells sorted from blood, collected in a trial of the OX40 agonist ivuxolimab. The receptor source for this set is an adult with an advanced solid tumor such as melanoma, head and neck, liver or kidney cancer.

This rearrangement joins TRBV5-1 to TRBJ2-5, with 11 bases lining up with TRBD2. Trimming at V came to 6 bases and at J to 1 base, leaving 2 bases not matched to a gene. The CDR3 has 14 amino acids. CDR1 and CDR2 (germline): SGHRS, YFSETQ. CDR3: CASKLAGAQETQYF. The CDR3 nucleotides read TGCGCCAGCAAACTAGCGGGAGCCCAAGAGACCCAGTACTTC.

The chain joins TRBV9 to TRBJ1-3; D is unclear. Germline V gene data show CDR1 as SGDLS and CDR2 as YYNGEE. V gave up 0 bases and J gave up 0 bases, with 4 bases separating them. The CDR3 loop spans 14 amino acids. The CDR3 DNA is TGTGCCAGCAGCGTAGGATTCTCTGGAAACACCATATATTTT. Translating gives CASSVGFSGNTIYF.

This clone was counted between two and nine times. J is TRBJ1-2 and V is TRBV7-2; 9 bases are a match to TRBD1. The CDR3 loop spans 15 amino acids. Germline CDR1 and CDR2: SGHTA and FQGNSA. Trimming took 0 bases from V and 8 from J; bases not matched to a gene: 7. For the CDR3, the DNA is TGTGCCAGCAGCTTAGCCCTGGACAGGGGACGGGGCTACACCTTC. Translation: CASSLALDRGRGYTF.

The rearrangement uses TRBV6-1 and TRBJ1-1; D gene uncertain. This CDR3 has 11 amino acids. CDR1 and CDR2 (germline): MNHNS, SASEGT. V was clipped by 2 bases and J by 7 bases, with 5 bases between them. CDR3 DNA: TGTGCCAGCAGTGAACCCCGTGAAGCTTTCTTT. Translating gives CASSEPREAFF.

The chain links TRBV5-1 to TRBJ2-3; tentatively, D is TRBD1 (5 bases). The V gene's germline CDR1 is SGHRS and CDR2 YFSETQ. The CDR3 sequence is 14 residues long. V lost 0 bases and J lost 5, with 10 bases in between. The CDR3 reads CASSLGQYEDTQYF. The CDR3 DNA is TGCGCCAGCAGCTTGGGACAGTACGAAGATACGCAGTATTTT.

V is TRBV11-2 and J is TRBJ2-2; tentatively, D is TRBD1 (6 bases). Germline V CDR1 and CDR2: SGHAT, FQNNGV. The germline V and J ends were trimmed by 4 bases and 6 bases, with 21 bases remaining between them. The CDR3 contains 17 residues. CDR3 DNA sequence: TGTGCCAGCAGCTCCCCCCCCGGGACAAGGGTACCCGGGGAGCTGTTTTTT. It translates to CASSSPPGTRVPGELFF.

The V call is TRBV7-2, the J call TRBJ2-2; D call uncertain. Per germline, CDR1 SGHTA and CDR2 FQGNSA. V was pared by 2 bases and J by 7 bases, with 11 bases between. The CDR3 contains 14 residues. CDR3 DNA sequence: TGTGCCAGCAGCTTACGGCAGGCTGGCGGGGAGCTGTTTTTT. This gives the protein CASSLRQAGGELFF.

V usage is TRBV6-5 and J usage is TRBJ1-3; 7 nucleotides match TRBD1. The CDR3 is made up of 15 amino acids. The V gene end was trimmed by 10 bases and the J gene end by 0 bases; junction bases not matched to a gene: 9. Germline lookup yields CDR1 MNHEY and CDR2 SVGAGI. For the CDR3, the DNA is TGTGCCACCGCCTCACAGGGGACCTCTGGAAACACCATATATTTT. Amino acids: CATASQGTSGNTIYF.

The chain is built from TRBV25-1 and TRBJ2-5, with a weak D call TRBD2 (6 bases). The germline V gene encodes CDR1 MGHDK and CDR2 SYGVNS. This CDR3 contains 15 residues. V was pared by 5 bases and J by 5 bases, with 18 bases between. In DNA, the CDR3 is TGTGCCAGCAGTCCCGGAGGGGCAGGGAGTGAGACCCAGTACTTC. Protein product: CASSPGGAGSETQYF.

This chain uses TRBV7-9 with TRBJ2-4, with D tentatively TRBD2 (6 bases). The CDR3 loop spans 14 amino acids. Germline CDR1 and CDR2: SEHNR and FQNEAQ (reference sequence). Trimming pared 1 base from V and 8 bases from J, leaving 12 bases between. Here the CDR3 reads CASSLELQRDIQYF. The CDR3 nucleotides are TGTGCCAGCAGCTTAGAGTTACAGCGGGACATTCAGTACTTC.

J is TRBJ1-5 and V is TRBV7-8; D uncertain. This CDR3 spans 17 amino acids. Trimming stripped 5 bases from V and 0 bases from J, with 17 bases between. CDR1 is SGHVS and CDR2 is FQNEAQ in the germline V gene. Here the CDR3 DNA reads TGTGCCAGCAGCCCAAAACTAGTCCAGAGTAGCAATCAGCCCCAGCATTTT. Amino acid sequence: CASSPKLVQSSNQPQHF.

The V call is TRBV18, the J call TRBJ1-2; D is uncertain. The V end lost 3 bases, the J end lost 4 bases, and 9 bases lay between the germline ends. The CDR3 is 13 amino acids. Germline V lookup: CDR1 KGHSH, CDR2 LQKENI. In DNA form, the CDR3 reads TGTGCCAGCTCACCTTCCACCTTCTATGGCTACACCTTC. Residues: CASSPSTFYGYTF.

Concerning this clone: Lacking the conserved final phenylalanine or tryptophan, this CDR3 likely reflects a read error. No DNA is shown, since the ends of the CDR3 on it are uncertain; the CDR3 is the one TCRdb lists. The chain carries TRBV15 and TRBJ2-7; the table's D call, TRBD2, was not checked against the DNA. The germline CDR1 and CDR2 sequences are LNHNV and YYDKDF (reference sequence). The CDR3 is made up of 11 amino acids, end residues included. This CDR3 is CATSSFPRGTS.

The chain couples TRBV4-3 to TRBJ1-1; D gene ambiguous. CDR3 length equals 14 residues. Trimming stripped 1 base from V and 0 bases from J, with 6 bases between. Looked up from germline, CDR1 is LGHNA and CDR2 is YSLEER. CDR3: CASSQGHMNTEAFF. The CDR3 DNA sequence: TGCGCCAGCAGCCAAGGACACATGAACACTGAAGCTTTCTTT.

The chain has TRBV2 and TRBJ2-1; D is ambiguous. The CDR3 has 12 amino acids. V shed 7 bases and J shed 8 bases, with 12 bases lying between them. The germline V gene encodes CDR1 SNHLY and CDR2 FYNNEI. The CDR3 region is CASKPEVHEQFF. The CDR3 DNA reads as TGTGCCAGCAAACCTGAGGTGCATGAGCAGTTCTTC.

The rearrangement links TRBV6-1 to TRBJ1-2; 7 bases match TRBD1. CDR1 is MNHNS, CDR2 SASEGT, per germline. CDR3 size: 14 residues. The trim removed 4 bases at V and 4 bases at J, leaving 6 bases unmatched. In DNA form, the CDR3 reads TGTGCCAGCAGTGCGACGACAGGGATCTATGGCTACACCTTC. Residues: CASSATTGIYGYTF.

This clone was observed a few times. The chain joins TRBV28 to TRBJ1-1, with no clear D. V lost 8 bases to trimming and J lost 10 bases, with 14 bases between them. The germline V gene encodes CDR1 MDHEN and CDR2 SYDVKM. The CDR3 spans 11 residues. CDR3 coding DNA: TGTGCCAGCGTCCAGTGGCGGGGAGCTTTCTTT. Translated: CASVQWRGAFF.

This sequence joins TRBV10-3 and TRBJ1-3; D not certain. V was shortened by 8 bases and J by 2 bases, with 4 bases between the two germline ends. CDR1 is ENHRY and CDR2 is SYGVKD in the germline V gene. This CDR3 is 11 amino acids long. CDR3: CAIGAGNTIYF. The CDR3 DNA is TGTGCCATCGGGGCTGGAAACACCATATATTTT.

This chain connects TRBV4-2 to TRBJ1-6; D perhaps matches TRBD1 (5 bases). There are 16 residues in the CDR3. Trimming stripped 1 base from V and 6 bases from J, with 13 bases between. In germline, CDR1 is LGHNA, CDR2 YNFKEQ. The CDR3 nucleotides read TGTGCCAGCAGCCAAGGGGGGTATGTCGGTAATTCACCCCTCCACTTT. This sequence encodes CASSQGGYVGNSPLHF.

The chain couples TRBV6-6 to TRBJ1-6; no firm D call. Germline V gives CDR1 MNHNY, CDR2 SVGAGI (reference sequence). Deletions cut 7 bases from V and 6 bases from J, with 13 bases between. This CDR3 contains 14 residues. In DNA, the CDR3 is TGTGCCAGCACCTCCTCGGGAGGTAATTCACCCCTCCACTTT. Translated: CASTSSGGNSPLHF.

This chain connects TRBV15 to TRBJ2-3; D might be TRBD1 (6 bases). Germline CDR1 and CDR2: LNHNV and YYDKDF (reference sequence). The CDR3 runs to 14 residues. The V end was cut by 7 bases, the J end by 1 base, with 12 bases between. For the CDR3, the DNA is TGTGCCACCAACTCCGGGACACGCACAGATACGCAGTATTTT. This gives the protein CATNSGTRTDTQYF.